This TCR beta chain was sequenced for a study of spatial heterogeneity in lung cancer. About the study: Alpha-chain sequences were consistently detected less often than beta-chain sequences.

Broader study findings: The appearance of ubiquitous expanded tumor TCRs in blood was greater at resection than follow-up.

Comment on this clonotype: Its target is unknown.

The CDR3 runs 15 residues. The germline V gene has CDR1 LGHDT and CDR2 YNNKEL (reference sequence). J gave up 4 bases and V 4 bases, and 5 bases lay outside the gene matches. Time point indicated: sample taken at primary tumor resection. Frozen PBMC, nontumor lung or tumor provided whole RNA, which was sequenced unsorted. Samples were donated by 72 untreated early-stage non-small cell lung cancer patients. TCRdb called the 5' RACE reads again in MiXCR, with one record for every CDR3 protein. The sample carries more than 65,000 distinct CDR3 sequences, approximately 12% recorded once. The chain carries TRBV3-1 and TRBJ2-1; 9 positions match TRBD1. The source was PBMCs, collected at surgery. The sequence came from a male donor with early-stage non-small cell lung cancer. The CDR3 is CASSPGTGTYNEQFF. CDR3 DNA sequence: TGTGCCAGCAGCCCCGGGACAGGGACATACAATGAGCAGTTCTTC.